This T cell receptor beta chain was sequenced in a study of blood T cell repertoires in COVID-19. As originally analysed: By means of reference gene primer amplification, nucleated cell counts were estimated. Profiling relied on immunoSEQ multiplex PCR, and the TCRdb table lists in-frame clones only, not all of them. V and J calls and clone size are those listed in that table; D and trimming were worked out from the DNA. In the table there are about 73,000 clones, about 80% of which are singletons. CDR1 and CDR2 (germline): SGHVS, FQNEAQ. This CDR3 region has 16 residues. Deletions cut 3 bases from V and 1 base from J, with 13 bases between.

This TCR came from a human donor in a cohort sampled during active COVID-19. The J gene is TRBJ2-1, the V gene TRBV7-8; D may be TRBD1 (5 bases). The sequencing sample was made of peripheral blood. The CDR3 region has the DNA TGTGCCAGCAGCTTCCGTGACAGCTTTTCCTACAATGAGCAGTTCTTC. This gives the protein CASSFRDSFSYNEQFF.